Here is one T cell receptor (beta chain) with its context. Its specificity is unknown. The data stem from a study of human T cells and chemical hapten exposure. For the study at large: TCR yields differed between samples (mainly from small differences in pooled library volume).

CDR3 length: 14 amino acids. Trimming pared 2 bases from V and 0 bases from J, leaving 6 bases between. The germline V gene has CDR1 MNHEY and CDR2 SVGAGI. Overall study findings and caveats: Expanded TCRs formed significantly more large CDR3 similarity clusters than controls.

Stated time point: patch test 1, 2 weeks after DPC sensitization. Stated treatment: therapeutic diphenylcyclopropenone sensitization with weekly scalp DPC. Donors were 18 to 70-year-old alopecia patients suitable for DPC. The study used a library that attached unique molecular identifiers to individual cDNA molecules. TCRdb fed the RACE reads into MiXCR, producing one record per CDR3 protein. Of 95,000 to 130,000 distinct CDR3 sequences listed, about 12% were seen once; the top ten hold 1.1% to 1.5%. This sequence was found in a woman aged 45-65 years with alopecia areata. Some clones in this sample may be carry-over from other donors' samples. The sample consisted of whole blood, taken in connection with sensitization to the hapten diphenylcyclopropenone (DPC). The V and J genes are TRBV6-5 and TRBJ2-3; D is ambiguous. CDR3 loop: CASSYSASTDTQYF. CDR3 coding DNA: TGTGCCAGCAGTTACAGCGCCAGCACAGATACGCAGTATTTT.